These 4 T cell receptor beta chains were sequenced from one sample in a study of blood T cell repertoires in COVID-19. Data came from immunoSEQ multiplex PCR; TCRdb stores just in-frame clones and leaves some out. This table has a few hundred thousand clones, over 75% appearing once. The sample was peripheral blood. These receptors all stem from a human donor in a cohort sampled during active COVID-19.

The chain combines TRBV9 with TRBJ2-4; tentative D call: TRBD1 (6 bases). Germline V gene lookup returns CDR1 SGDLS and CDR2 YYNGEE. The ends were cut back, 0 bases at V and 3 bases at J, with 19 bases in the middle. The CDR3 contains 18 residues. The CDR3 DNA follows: TGTGCCAGCAGCGTAGCTACCTCAATGGGACATCGCAAAAACATTCAGTACTTC. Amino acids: CASSVATSMGHRKNIQYF.

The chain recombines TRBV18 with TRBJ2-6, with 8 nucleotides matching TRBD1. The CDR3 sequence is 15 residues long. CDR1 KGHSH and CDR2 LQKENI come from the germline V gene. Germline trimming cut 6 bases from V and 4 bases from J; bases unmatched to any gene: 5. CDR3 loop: CASSPGGLGANVLTF. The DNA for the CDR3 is TGTGCCAGCTCCCCAGGGGGCCTCGGGGCCAACGTCCTGACTTTC.

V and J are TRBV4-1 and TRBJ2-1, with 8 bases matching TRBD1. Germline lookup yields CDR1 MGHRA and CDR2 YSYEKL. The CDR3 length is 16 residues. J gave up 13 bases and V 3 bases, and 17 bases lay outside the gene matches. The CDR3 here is CASSQGTGSDRLEQFF. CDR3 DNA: TGCGCCAGCAGCCAGGGGACAGGTTCGGATAGGTTGGAACAGTTCTTC.

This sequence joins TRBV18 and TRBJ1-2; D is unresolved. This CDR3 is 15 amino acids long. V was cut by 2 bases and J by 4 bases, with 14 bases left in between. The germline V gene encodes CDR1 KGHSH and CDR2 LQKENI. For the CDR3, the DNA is TGTGCCAGCTCACCATCACGGGAAATCTCCTATGGCTACACCTTC. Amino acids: CASSPSREISYGYTF. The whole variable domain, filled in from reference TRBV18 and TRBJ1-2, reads NAGVMQNPRHLVRRRGQEARLRCSPMKGHSHVYWYRQLPEEGLKFMVYLQKENIIDESGMPKERFSAEFPKEGPSILRIQQVVRGDSAAYFCASSPSREISYGYTFGSGTRLTVV.